This TCR beta chain originates from a study of blood T cell repertoires in COVID-19. Study-level information: The origin of the acute and convalescent COVID-19 samples was the United States, Italy and Spain.

Germline V gives CDR1 SGHTA, CDR2 FQGNSA. The CDR3 consists of 17 residues. V lost 0 bases and J lost 5; bases outside the gene matches: 12. In its sample, this clone was seen once. The method was immunoSEQ multiplex PCR; TCRdb's version includes in-frame clones alone and lacks a portion of them. The table shows tens of thousands of clones, with roughly 75% occurring only once. The rearrangement uses TRBV7-2 and TRBJ1-1; 7 positions agree with TRBD1. The sample taken for sequencing was peripheral blood. This TCR was sampled from a woman aged 45 to 65 with acute or convalescent COVID-19. CDR3 loop: CASSLARWGAGGTEAFF. Here the CDR3 DNA reads TGTGCCAGCAGCTTAGCTCGTTGGGGGGCAGGGGGGACTGAAGCTTTCTTT. The full variable domain, its missing parts supplied by reference TRBV7-2 and TRBJ1-1, is GAGVSQSPSNKVTEKGKDVELRCDPISGHTALYWYRQSLGQGLEFLIYFQGNSAPDKSGLPSDRFSAERTGGSVSTLTIQRTQQEDSAVYLCASSLARWGAGGTEAFFGQGTRLTVV.